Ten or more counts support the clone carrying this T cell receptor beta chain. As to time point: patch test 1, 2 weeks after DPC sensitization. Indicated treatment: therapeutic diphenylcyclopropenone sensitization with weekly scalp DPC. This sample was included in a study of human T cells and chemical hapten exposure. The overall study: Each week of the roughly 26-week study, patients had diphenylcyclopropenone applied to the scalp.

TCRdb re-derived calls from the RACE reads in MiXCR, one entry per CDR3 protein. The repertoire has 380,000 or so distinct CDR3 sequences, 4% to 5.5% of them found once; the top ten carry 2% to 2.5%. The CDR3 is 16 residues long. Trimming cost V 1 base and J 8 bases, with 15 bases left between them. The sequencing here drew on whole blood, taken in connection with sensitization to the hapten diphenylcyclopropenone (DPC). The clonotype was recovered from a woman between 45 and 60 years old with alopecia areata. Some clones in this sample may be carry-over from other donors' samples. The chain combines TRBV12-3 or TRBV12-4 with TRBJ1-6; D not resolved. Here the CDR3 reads CASSLGSRQVYSPLHF. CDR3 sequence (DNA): TGTGCCAGCAGTTTAGGATCCCGGCAGGTTTATTCACCCCTCCACTTT.